These 30 T cell receptor beta chains share one sample of origin, sequenced in a study of T cell responses to AZD1222 COVID-19 vaccine. TCRdb's table, derived via immunoSEQ multiplex PCR, lists solely in-frame clones and lacks some. The sample holds over 150,000 clones, around 90% seen once. The source material was peripheral blood, sampled on day 0 of AZD1222 vaccination. The receptors come from an adult in good health.

The chain uses TRBV6-5 and TRBJ1-2; possibly TRBD1 for D (5 bases). The length of the CDR3 is 15 residues. Trimming stripped 2 bases from V and 4 bases from J, with 14 bases between. CDR1 and CDR2 (germline): MNHEY, SVGAGI. The CDR3 sequence: CASSYRDHGLYGYTF. CDR3 in DNA: TGTGCCAGCAGTTACCGGGACCACGGCCTCTATGGCTACACCTTC.

J is TRBJ1-4 and V is TRBV9; TRBD1 agrees at 11 bases. The germline V gene has CDR1 SGDLS and CDR2 YYNGEE. There are 16 residues in the CDR3. Unmatched junction bases numbered 4, after V lost 4 bases and J lost 2 bases. CDR3 protein: CASSFGTGGTNEKLFF. The DNA for the CDR3 is TGTGCCAGCAGCTTCGGGACAGGGGGGACTAATGAAAAACTGTTTTTT.

V gene TRBV6-4 combines with J gene TRBJ2-3, with 10 bases aligning to TRBD1. CDR1 MRHNA and CDR2 SNTAGT come from the germline V gene. With 2 bases clipped from V and 4 bases from J, the junction kept 3 bases outside the gene matches. CDR3 size: 15 residues. The CDR3 here is CASSDGQGGADTQYF. The CDR3 region has the DNA TGTGCCAGCAGTGACGGACAGGGGGGAGCAGATACGCAGTATTTT.

The rearrangement joins TRBV28 to TRBJ1-5, with TRBD1 as a possible D gene (5 bases). Trimming pared 7 bases from V and 5 bases from J, leaving 18 bases between. Looked up from germline, CDR1 is MDHEN and CDR2 is SYDVKM. There are 15 residues in the CDR3. The CDR3 here is CASTPSQGYYQPQHF. CDR3 DNA sequence: TGTGCCAGCACCCCAAGTCAGGGTTATTATCAGCCCCAGCATTTT.

This clone was seen a handful of times. This chain joins TRBV27 and TRBJ2-2; D tentatively fits TRBD1 or TRBD2 (5 bases each). Germline CDR1 reads MNHEY; CDR2 reads SMNVEV (reference sequence). CDR3 size: 17 residues. Trimming cost V 5 bases and J 2 bases, with 18 bases left between them. The CDR3: CASSLRSRGENTGELFF. The CDR3 nucleotides read TGTGCCAGCAGTCTCCGCTCTCGGGGCGAAAACACCGGGGAGCTGTTTTTT.

The chain joins TRBV6-1 to TRBJ2-7; 11 nucleotides align to TRBD2. In germline, CDR1 is MNHNS, CDR2 SASEGT. This CDR3 spans 14 amino acids. Trimming took 4 bases from V and 2 from J; bases not matched to a gene: 1. This CDR3 is CASSVAGGPYEQYF. The CDR3 DNA reads TGTGCCAGCAGTGTAGCGGGGGGGCCCTACGAGCAGTACTTC.

The V and J genes are TRBV5-1 and TRBJ1-5, with a possible D match to TRBD1 (5 bases). The CDR3 runs to 15 residues. The germline gives CDR1 SGHRS, CDR2 YFSETQ. The V end was cut by 1 base, the J end by 1 base, with 9 bases between. CDR3 in amino acids: CASSLTGESNQPQHF. The CDR3 nucleotides are TGCGCCAGCAGCTTGACAGGAGAAAGCAATCAGCCCCAGCATTTT.

The rearrangement links TRBV19 to TRBJ1-6; D gene ambiguous. The ends were cut back, 5 bases at V and 0 bases at J, with 8 bases in the middle. The CDR3 is 15 amino acids. CDR1 is LNHDA, CDR2 SQIVND, per germline (reference sequence). CDR3 sequence reads: CASSLRGSYNSPLHF. CDR3 DNA sequence: TGTGCCAGTAGTTTGCGTGGCTCCTATAATTCACCCCTCCACTTT.

The J gene is TRBJ2-1, the V gene TRBV5-4; the match to TRBD1 covers 7 bases. The CDR3 length is 14 residues. V trimming: 1 base; J trimming: 8 bases; junction bases outside the gene matches: 6. CDR1 is SGHNT, CDR2 YYREEE, per germline (reference sequence). CDR3 loop: CASSLIDRAHEQFF. DNA for the CDR3: TGTGCCAGCAGCTTGATAGACAGGGCCCATGAGCAGTTCTTC.

V and J are TRBV7-2 and TRBJ1-1; D is undetermined. The V gene lost 1 base and the J gene lost 4 bases, with 10 bases spanning the gap. The CDR3 has 14 residues. Germline values: CDR1 SGHTA, CDR2 FQGNSA. CDR3 nucleotides: TGTGCCAGCAGCTTAGACGGGAGAGGCACTGAAGCTTTCTTT. This encodes CASSLDGRGTEAFF.

The genes are TRBV6-2 or TRBV6-3 and TRBJ2-1; D unresolved. The CDR3 spans 12 residues. Germline V lookup: CDR1 MNHEY, CDR2 SVGEGT. V was shortened by 2 bases and J by 7 bases, with 6 bases between the two germline ends. The CDR3 bases are TGTGCCAGCAGTTACGATGGGAATGAGCAGTTCTTC. Translation: CASSYDGNEQFF.

The genes are TRBV5-6 and TRBJ1-5; D gene unclear. The CDR3 has 17 amino acids. V lost 1 base and J 4 bases, leaving 18 bases between the germline ends. CDR1 is SGHDT and CDR2 is YYEEEE in the germline V gene. Written as DNA, the CDR3 is TGTGCCAGCAGCTTGATGGGAGAGGAGGGCCATAATCAGCCCCAGCATTTT. Residues: CASSLMGEEGHNQPQHF.

The J gene is TRBJ2-3, the V gene TRBV19; 8 nucleotides line up with TRBD2. J was trimmed by 4 bases and V by 5 bases; bases with no gene match: 8. This CDR3 region has 15 residues. Germline CDR1 reads LNHDA; CDR2 reads SQIVND (reference sequence). CDR3 DNA: TGTGCCAGTAGTTCTCCGGGGGGGTGGGCAGATACGCAGTATTTT. The encoded protein is CASSSPGGWADTQYF.

This chain connects TRBV4-2 to TRBJ1-2; D not resolved. Germline CDR1 reads LGHNA; CDR2 reads YNFKEQ. This CDR3 is built from 15 residues. V lost 1 base and J lost 7, with 16 bases in between. The CDR3 sequence is CASSQGQGGDLGYTF. The CDR3 bases are TGTGCCAGCAGCCAAGGTCAAGGTGGGGATCTTGGCTACACCTTC.

This clone was seen more than once but under ten times. This rearrangement joins TRBV6-4 to TRBJ1-1, with D possibly being TRBD1 (5 bases). This CDR3 contains 14 residues. Germline CDR1 is MRHNA and CDR2 is SNTAGT. With 4 bases removed from V and 2 bases from J, the gap between germline ends came to 11 bases. This CDR3 reads CASSASGGNTEAFF. The CDR3 DNA reads as TGTGCCAGCAGTGCGTCCGGGGGTAACACTGAAGCTTTCTTT.

The table lists this clone with a count of one. This chain joins TRBV28 and TRBJ2-5; perhaps TRBD2 as D (6 bases). This CDR3 is 13 amino acids long. V was cut by 6 bases and J by 1 base, with 9 bases left in between. Germline values: CDR1 MDHEN, CDR2 SYDVKM. CDR3 region: CASSRDSQETQYF. In DNA, the CDR3 is TGTGCCAGCAGCCGGGACTCCCAAGAGACCCAGTACTTC.

In this sample, this clone turned up a few times. Other DNA sequences of this sample code for an identical CDR3. The chain has TRBV4-3 and TRBJ2-1, with D tentatively TRBD2 (6 bases). Germline loops: CDR1 LGHNA, CDR2 YSLEER. The CDR3 extends over 15 amino acids. V was shortened by 1 base and J by 4 bases, with 11 bases between the two germline ends. The CDR3 DNA reads TGCGCCAGCAGCCAAGGTGAGGGGACTTACAATGAGCAGTTCTTC. It translates to CASSQGEGTYNEQFF.

The V gene is TRBV6-2 or TRBV6-3, the J gene TRBJ1-4, with D tentatively TRBD1 (6 bases). Germline V lookup: CDR1 MNHEY, CDR2 SVGEGT. This CDR3 contains 14 residues. The V end was cut by 5 bases, the J end by 4 bases, with 11 bases between. The CDR3 coding sequence is TGTGCCAGCAGTCCGTGGACAGTTAATGAAAAACTGTTTTTT. Protein: CASSPWTVNEKLFF.

This clone was picked up one time. The chain couples TRBV10-3 to TRBJ1-2; D perhaps matches TRBD1 (5 bases). CDR1 ENHRY and CDR2 SYGVKD come from the germline V gene. This CDR3 is 13 amino acids long. Deletions cut 10 bases from V and 6 bases from J, with 18 bases between. The CDR3 protein is CATLVGEGNGYTF. Here the CDR3 DNA reads TGTGCCACCTTAGTAGGGGAAGGGAATGGCTACACCTTC.

The rearrangement joins TRBV18 to TRBJ1-5; 8 bases line up with TRBD1. The CDR3 spans 15 residues. CDR1 and CDR2 from the germline V gene are KGHSH and LQKENI. V dropped 0 bases and J dropped 2; count of bases not matched to a gene: 0. The CDR3 protein is CASSPPGQGNQPQHF. As DNA, the CDR3 is TGTGCCAGCTCACCACCGGGACAGGGCAATCAGCCCCAGCATTTT.

CDR3 protein: CASSEGTALYF. CDR3 nucleotide sequence: TGTGCCAGCAGTGAAGGGACAGCGTTGTACTTC. The rearrangement uses TRBV12-3 or TRBV12-4 and TRBJ2-7, with 7 bases identical to TRBD1. The CDR3 contains 11 residues. Germline trimming cut 5 bases from V and 12 bases from J; bases unmatched to any gene: 7.

This clone has a single count. The gene calls are TRBV20-1 and TRBJ1-1, with unresolved D. This CDR3 region has 11 residues. CDR1 and CDR2 (germline): DFQATT, SNEGSKA (reference sequence). V lost 0 bases, J lost 2 bases, and 1 base lay in between. CDR3 sequence (DNA): TGCAGTGCTAGAGATAACACTGAAGCTTTCTTT. It is translated as CSARDNTEAFF.

The table lists this clone with a few counts. This chain joins TRBV7-9 and TRBJ2-1; D gene uncertain. The CDR3 extends over 9 amino acids. Trimming removed 10 bases from V and 8 bases from J, with 6 bases in between. Germline lookup yields CDR1 SEHNR and CDR2 FQNEAQ (reference sequence). The CDR3 protein is CATPDEQFF. The CDR3 DNA reads as TGTGCCACCCCGGATGAGCAGTTCTTC. Based on the CDR3 plus reference TRBV7-9 and TRBJ2-1, the full variable domain is DTGVSQNPRHKITKRGQNVTFRCDPISEHNRLYWYRQTLGQGPEFLTYFQNEAQLEKSRLLSDRFSAERPKGSFSTLEIQRTEQGDSAMYLCATPDEQFFGPGTRLTVL.

The V call is TRBV5-6, the J call TRBJ2-5; TRBD2 matches 10 bases. Germline CDR1 and CDR2: SGHDT and YYEEEE. The CDR3 covers 15 residues. With 4 bases clipped from V and 1 base from J, the junction kept 4 bases outside the gene matches. CDR3 coding DNA: TGTGCCAGCAGCGGCCGACTAGCGGGCCAAGAGACCCAGTACTTC. This encodes CASSGRLAGQETQYF. The full variable domain, completed using reference TRBV5-6 and TRBJ2-5, is DAGVTQSPTHLIKTRGQQVTLRCSPKSGHDTVSWYQQALGQGPQFIFQYYEEEERQRGNFPDRFSGHQFPNYSSELNVNALLLGDSALYLCASSGRLAGQETQYFGPGTRLLVL.

In this sample, this clone turned up once. This chain joins TRBV5-1 and TRBJ2-7; 10 bases map to TRBD2. V dropped 2 bases and J dropped 1; count of bases not matched to a gene: 3. Germline V gene data show CDR1 as SGHRS and CDR2 as YFSETQ. The CDR3 consists of 15 residues. In nucleotides, the CDR3 is TGCGCCAGCAGCTTTGGACTAGCGGCATCCTACGAGCAGTACTTC. It yields the protein CASSFGLAASYEQYF.

This clone came up once. The chain uses TRBV6-5 and TRBJ2-7; maybe TRBD2 (6 bases). Trimming pared 3 bases from V and 6 bases from J, leaving 9 bases between. The CDR3 sequence is 12 residues long. CDR1 is MNHEY, CDR2 SVGAGI, per germline. DNA of the CDR3: TGTGCCAGCAGTTATAGGGGAGGCGAGCAGTACTTC. Its translation: CASSYRGGEQYF.

This clone was observed a few times. This rearrangement joins TRBV7-9 to TRBJ1-1; the D is unclear. V was trimmed by 2 bases and J by 0 bases, leaving 7 bases between them. Germline V gene data show CDR1 as SEHNR and CDR2 as FQNEAQ (reference sequence). The CDR3 has 14 residues. CDR3 protein: CASSLSSVNTEAFF. The CDR3 nucleotides read TGTGCCAGCAGCTTATCCTCAGTGAACACTGAAGCTTTCTTT.

The rearrangement uses TRBV18 and TRBJ2-7, with 8 positions matching TRBD1. From germline, CDR1 is KGHSH and CDR2 LQKENI. V shed 6 bases, J shed 0 bases, and the junction held 1 base outside the gene matches. The CDR3 is made up of 13 amino acids. This chain's CDR3 is CASSGQGSYEQYF. As DNA, the CDR3 is TGTGCCAGCTCCGGACAGGGCTCCTACGAGCAGTACTTC.

The chain recombines TRBV19 with TRBJ2-7, with 7 bases fitting TRBD1. The ends lost 4 bases at V and 0 bases at J; junction bases unmatched: 9. CDR1 and CDR2 (germline): LNHDA, SQIVND (reference sequence). The CDR3 sequence is 16 residues long. The CDR3 coding sequence is TGTGCCAGTAGTAGGAGACAGGGACCTAGCTCCTACGAGCAGTACTTC. It translates to CASSRRQGPSSYEQYF.

CDR3 loop: CASRGGNNEQFF. In DNA form, the CDR3 reads TGCGCCAGCAGAGGGGGAAACAATGAGCAGTTCTTC. The chain has TRBV10-1 and TRBJ2-1; a possible D gene is TRBD1 (6 bases). The V gene's germline CDR1 is WNHNN and CDR2 SYGVQD (reference sequence). Deletions cut 6 bases from V and 5 bases from J, with 8 bases between. The CDR3 extends over 12 amino acids.